Sample share makes the clone carrying this T cell receptor delta chain medium-sized. The sample carries other DNA sequences with the same CDR3. The sample originates from a study of gamma-delta chains in newborns, infants, children. Study-level information: Polyclonal expansion of innate γδ T cells after birth follows microbial exposure.

TCRdb re-called the reads with CATT. The table has about 5,500 delta-chain clones, around 1.9% seen once. CDR3 size: 19 residues. CDR1 and CDR2 from the germline V gene are GEAIGNYY and EKD. V gave up 3 bases and J gave up 0 bases; unmatched junction bases: 4. The material sequenced was blood. The TCR originated in a child who was a newborn, infant or young child, either healthy, febrile or measles-vaccinated (not recorded which). The rearrangement joins TRDV2 to TRDJ3, with 13 bases aligning to TRDD3. The CDR3 is CACDSYWGIRSWDTRQMFF. CDR3 bases: TGTGCCTGTGACTCTTACTGGGGGATACGCTCCTGGGACACCCGACAGATGTTTTTC.